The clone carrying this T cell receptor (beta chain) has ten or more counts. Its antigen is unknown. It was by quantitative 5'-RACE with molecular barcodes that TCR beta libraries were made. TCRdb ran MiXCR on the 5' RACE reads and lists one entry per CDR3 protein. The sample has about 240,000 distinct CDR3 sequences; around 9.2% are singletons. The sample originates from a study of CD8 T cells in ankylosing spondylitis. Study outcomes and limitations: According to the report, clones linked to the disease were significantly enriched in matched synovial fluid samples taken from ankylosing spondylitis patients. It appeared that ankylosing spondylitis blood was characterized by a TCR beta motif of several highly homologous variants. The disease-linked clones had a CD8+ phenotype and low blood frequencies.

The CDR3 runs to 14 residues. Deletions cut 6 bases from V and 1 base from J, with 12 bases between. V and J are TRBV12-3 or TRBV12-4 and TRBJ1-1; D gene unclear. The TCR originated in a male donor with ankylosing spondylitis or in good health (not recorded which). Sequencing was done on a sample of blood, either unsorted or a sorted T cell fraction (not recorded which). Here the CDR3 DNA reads TGTGCCAGCAGAAGAGGACTGCAGAACACTGAAGCTTTCTTT. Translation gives CASRRGLQNTEAFF.